This is a list of T cell receptor beta chains from one sample in a study of cytomegalovirus exposure and HLA in healthy donors. Profiled with immunoSEQ multiplex PCR; TCRdb holds only in-frame clones, not every one. This table has tens of thousands of clones, 85% to 95% appearing once. The sequencing sample was made of PBMCs. These receptors all come from a man younger than 35 in good health and CMV-seronegative. The CDR3 runs from the conserved cysteine through the conserved F or W. Each record gives: V gene, D gene, clone size, J gene, CDR3 DNA, CDR3 protein. D genes are given only for firm matches. Size is stated for part of the rows, as once, few or many counts, or as a class when the clone is expanded.

TRBV2	TRBD2	NA	TRBJ2-7	TGTGCCAGCCTCGAGCGGGGGGGTAGGGTGGAGCAGTACTTC	CASLERGGRVEQYF
TRBV10-3	NA	NA	TRBJ2-5	TGTGCCATCAGGCCCGGGACACTTAGTAGGGAGACCCAGTACTTC	CAIRPGTLSRETQYF
TRBV5-1	NA	once	TRBJ2-6	TGCGCCAGCAGCACACAGGACTCTGGGGCCAACGTCCTGACTTTC	CASSTQDSGANVLTF
TRBV2	NA	NA	TRBJ1-3	TGTGCCAGCATCCCTGTATCCGTTTCTGGAAACACCATATATTTT	CASIPVSVSGNTIYF
TRBV11-1	TRBD2	NA	TRBJ2-5	TGTGCCAGCAGCTTAGATCGTCGGGGGGGCGAAGAGACCCAGTACTTC	CASSLDRRGGEETQYF
TRBV5-4	NA	NA	TRBJ2-7	TGTGCCAGCAGTCACACAGGTTCCTACGAGCAGTACTTC	CASSHTGSYEQYF
TRBV5-6	NA	NA	TRBJ1-1	TGTGCCAGCAGCTTGTCCCCAGGCATGAACACTGAAGCTTTCTTT	CASSLSPGMNTEAFF
TRBV19	NA	NA	TRBJ1-5	TGTGCCAGTAGTTTGTCGGGAAACAGCAATCAGCCCCAGCATTTT	CASSLSGNSNQPQHF
TRBV7-9	NA	NA	TRBJ2-7	TGTGCCAGCAGCTTCGGTCGGGGGGCGGGGGTGTACGAGCAGTACTTC	CASSFGRGAGVYEQYF
TRBV5-8	TRBD1	NA	TRBJ1-6	TGTGCCAGCAGCTTGGTCTGGACAGGAGGCAGAGGATACTATAATTCACCCCTCCACTTT	CASSLVWTGGRGYYNSPLHF
TRBV6-1	NA	NA	TRBJ1-2	TGTGCCAGCAGGGGGGCAGCTAACTATGGCTACACCTTC	CASRGAANYGYTF
TRBV5-4	TRBD1	few	TRBJ2-7	TGTGCCAGCAGCTTGGAGGGACAGGCATACTACGAGCAGTACTTC	CASSLEGQAYYEQYF
TRBV2	TRBD1	once	TRBJ1-5	TGTGCCAGCAGACTGGACAGGGTGACGCAGCCCCAGCATTTT	CASRLDRVTQPQHF
TRBV28	TRBD2	NA	TRBJ2-5	TGTGCCAGCAGTCCGCTTAAAGTCGGGGGGGGGCCGGGTCAAGAGACCCAGTACTTC	CASSPLKVGGGPGQETQYF
TRBV7-9	NA	NA	TRBJ1-1	TGTGCCAGCAGCTTAGCAGGGGTTAGGACTGAAGCTTTCTTT	CASSLAGVRTEAFF
TRBV2	NA	once	TRBJ2-7	TGTGCCAGCAAAGACAGCAACGAGCAGTACTTC	CASKDSNEQYF
TRBV30	TRBD1	NA	TRBJ1-5	TGTGCCTGGGGACAGGGGGCAAAAGGGGATCAGCCCCAGCATTTT	CAWGQGAKGDQPQHF
TRBV10-3	TRBD1	NA	TRBJ2-2	TGTGCCATCAGTGACGCCGAGATTCCGGGACAGGGTTTTTTGACCGGGGAGCTGTTTTTT	CAISDAEIPGQGFLTGELFF
TRBV19	NA	NA	TRBJ2-7	TGTGCCAGTTCCGCAGGGGCCTACGAGCAGTACTTC	CASSAGAYEQYF
TRBV6-5	TRBD1	NA	TRBJ1-4	TGTGCCAGCAGTATTACAGGGGTCGAACTGTTTTTT	CASSITGVELFF
TRBV30	NA	NA	TRBJ1-6	TGTGCCTGGATGTCAAGGGGAAATTCACCCCTCCACTTT	CAWMSRGNSPLHF
TRBV18	NA	NA	TRBJ2-7	TGTGCCAGCTGCTCAACAGGTCACGAGCAGTACTTC	CASCSTGHEQYF
TRBV5-4	NA	NA	TRBJ1-2	TGTGCCAGCAGCTCCCTGAACGAGGGGGGGAGAAGCTATGGCTACACCTTC	CASSSLNEGGRSYGYTF
TRBV6-5	NA	NA	TRBJ1-1	TGTGCCAGCAGTCCAGGGACTGAAGCTTTCTTT	CASSPGTEAFF
TRBV6-5	NA	once	TRBJ2-5	TGTGCCAGCGCCCTCGGGGAGACCCAGTACTTC	CASALGETQYF
TRBV28	NA	NA	TRBJ2-6	TGTGCCAGCAGCCAACACTACGGGTCTGGGGCCAACGTCCTGACTTTC	CASSQHYGSGANVLTF
TRBV2	NA	once	TRBJ1-5	TGTGCCAGCAGCAACACGGAAGGAGTTGAAGCGCCCCAGCATTTT	CASSNTEGVEAPQHF
TRBV6-1	NA	NA	TRBJ1-1	TGTGCCAGCAAGAGTTCACTATTGAACACTGAAGCTTTCTTT	CASKSSLLNTEAFF
TRBV2	NA	NA	TRBJ2-1	TGTGCCAGCAAATTCGGTTCGGATGAGCAGTTCTTC	CASKFGSDEQFF
TRBV25-1	NA	NA	TRBJ2-4	TGTGCCAGCAGTGAGAAGTGGGCCTTGGAAAACATTCAGTACTTC	CASSEKWALENIQYF
TRBV28	NA	NA	TRBJ2-5	TGTGCCAGCAGCCGGTCGGGGGTGTTCCAAGAGACCCAGTACTTC	CASSRSGVFQETQYF
TRBV27	NA	NA	TRBJ1-5	TGTGCCAGCAGTTACGCCGGGGGCGGGAGTCAGCCCCAGCATTTT	CASSYAGGGSQPQHF
TRBV27	TRBD1	NA	TRBJ2-1	TGTGCCAGCAGGATGCCCCGGGACAGGGACAATGAGCAGTTCTTC	CASRMPRDRDNEQFF
TRBV7-8	NA	once	TRBJ1-3	TGTGCCAGCTCTCCCAGGGGCAGCTCTGGAAACACCATATATTTT	CASSPRGSSGNTIYF
TRBV5-1	NA	NA	TRBJ2-2	TGCGCCAGCAGCTTGGGTCACGGGGAGCTGTTTTTT	CASSLGHGELFF
TRBV19	TRBD1	NA	TRBJ1-4	TGTGCCAGTAGTCAGGGGACAGGGGGAGAAAAACTGTTTTTT	CASSQGTGGEKLFF
TRBV27	NA	NA	TRBJ2-7	TGTGCCAGCGGGAGTTCAAGGGTTGGCGAGCAGTACTTC	CASGSSRVGEQYF
TRBV7-2	TRBD1	NA	TRBJ1-5	TGTGCCAGCAGCTTAGGCGACAGGGAGTATCAGCCCCAGCATTTT	CASSLGDREYQPQHF
TRBV2	TRBD1	once	TRBJ1-1	TGTGCCAGCAGTCCGAGTCCGGGACAGGTCGCTGAAGCTTTCTTT	CASSPSPGQVAEAFF
TRBV28	NA	NA	TRBJ1-3	TGTGCCAGCAGGCAGGGCCGCTCTGGAAACACCATATATTTT	CASRQGRSGNTIYF
TRBV29-1	TRBD1	once	TRBJ1-2	TGCAGCGTTGAGGCCCGACAGGGATCCTATGGCTACACCTTC	CSVEARQGSYGYTF
TRBV7-9	NA	NA	TRBJ2-7	TGTGCCAGCAGCTTAGCCGGAGGGCTTCCTCCTAGCTCCTACGAGCAGTACTTC	CASSLAGGLPPSSYEQYF
TRBV5-8	NA	NA	TRBJ1-2	TGTGCCAGCAGCTTCAGATTTTTCCGCGGTCCCGACGGCTACACCTTC	CASSFRFFRGPDGYTF
TRBV9	TRBD1	NA	TRBJ2-7	TGTGCCAGCAGCGTAGGTGGAACAGGGGTCACCTACGAGCAGTACTTC	CASSVGGTGVTYEQYF
TRBV27	NA	once	TRBJ1-1	TGTGCCAGCAGTTTGATGACAGGAATGAACACTGAAGCTTTCTTT	CASSLMTGMNTEAFF
TRBV7-3	TRBD2	NA	TRBJ2-2	TGTGCCAGCAGCTCGCGACCTAGCGGCGTGAACACCGGGGAGCTGTTTTTT	CASSSRPSGVNTGELFF
TRBV19	NA	NA	TRBJ2-3	TGTGCCAGTAGTATAAAAACAGGGATGACAGATACGCAGTATTTT	CASSIKTGMTDTQYF
TRBV7-2	TRBD2	NA	TRBJ2-7	TGTGCCAGCAGCCGCGGCGCGGGGGAATACGAGCAGTACTTC	CASSRGAGEYEQYF
TRBV7-7	TRBD2	NA	TRBJ2-1	TGTGCTAGCAGCCTTCGACTAGCCAATGAGCAGTTCTTC	CASSLRLANEQFF
TRBV28	NA	NA	TRBJ1-1	TGTGCCAGCAGTTTTGGGCCCGGCCGAGCTTTCTTT	CASSFGPGRAFF
TRBV2	TRBD2	NA	TRBJ2-1	TGTGCCAGCAGTGAAGTTCGACTAGCGGGGGCTTACAATGAGCAGTTCTTC	CASSEVRLAGAYNEQFF
TRBV28	NA	NA	TRBJ2-7	TGTGCCAGCAGGGGAGGGACAGGACGGACTAGCGAGCAGTACTTC	CASRGGTGRTSEQYF
TRBV7-9	NA	NA	TRBJ1-3	TGTGCCAGCACGACAGCCACTTTTCACTCTGGAAACACCATATATTTT	CASTTATFHSGNTIYF